A selection of T cell receptor beta chains follows, all from one sample in a study of response to subunit inactivated influenza vaccine. Each CDR3 protein gets one entry after TCRdb re-called the RT-PCR reads with MiXCR. The sample lists 450,000 to 600,000 distinct CDR3 sequences; approximately 7.6% were seen once. Sequenced here: PBMCs from blood, sampled 23 to 25 months after vaccination. The source of these receptors is a man between 50 and 70 years old who received an inactivated influenza vaccine. Both conserved end residues are part of each CDR3. D genes are given only for firm matches. Some rows have no size entry. The others give once, few or many, or a class for an expanded clone.

d_call	clone_size	v_call	j_call	cdr3_aa	cdr3_nt
NA	few	TRBV6-1	TRBJ2-5	CASRGGRAARETQYF	TGTGCCAGCAGGGGGGGTAGGGCAGCTAGGGAGACCCAGTACTTC
NA	many	TRBV4-1	TRBJ2-1	CASSQGPGAYNEQFF	TGCGCCAGCAGCCAAGGCCCTGGGGCCTACAATGAGCAGTTCTTC
NA	few	TRBV2	TRBJ1-2	CASILGRTYGYTF	TGTGCCAGCATTCTCGGCAGGACGTATGGCTACACCTTC
NA	NA	TRBV18	TRBJ1-1	CASSPVVNTEAFF	TGTGCCAGCTCACCAGTCGTGAACACTGAAGCTTTCTTT
NA	few	TRBV18	TRBJ2-2	CASSPRQGPSGELFF	TGTGCCAGCTCACCACGGCAGGGGCCTTCCGGGGAGCTGTTTTTT
TRBD1	NA	TRBV4-1	TRBJ2-5	CASSTQPTGVQETQYF	TGCGCCAGCAGCACCCAACCGACAGGGGTACAAGAGACCCAGTACTTC
TRBD1	NA	TRBV20-1	TRBJ1-6	CSARDSFDRVNSPLHF	TGCAGTGCTAGAGATTCTTTCGACAGGGTGAATTCACCCCTCCACTTT
NA	many	TRBV15	TRBJ2-1	CATSRDQVNNEQFF	TGTGCCACCAGCAGAGATCAGGTTAACAATGAGCAGTTCTTC
TRBD1	NA	TRBV5-1	TRBJ2-7	CASSPTTGISYEQYF	TGCGCCAGCAGCCCTACGACAGGGATTTCCTACGAGCAGTACTTC
NA	few	TRBV4-1	TRBJ2-7	CASSPTETSYEQYF	TGCGCCAGCAGCCCGACAGAGACCTCCTACGAGCAGTACTTC
NA	NA	TRBV5-6	TRBJ2-7	CASRIDQLSYEQYF	TGTGCCAGCAGAATCGACCAGCTCTCCTACGAGCAGTACTTC
NA	few	TRBV20-1	TRBJ2-1	CSARDRRGNEQFF	TGCAGTGCTAGAGATAGGCGGGGTAATGAGCAGTTCTTC
NA	many	TRBV5-1	TRBJ2-3	CASGAAGHRTDTQYF	TGCGCCAGCGGGGCAGCCGGCCATCGGACAGATACGCAGTATTTT
NA	few	TRBV6-2/TRBV6-3	TRBJ2-7	CASSDPWSYEQYF	TGTGCCAGCAGCGACCCATGGTCCTACGAGCAGTACTTC
TRBD2	many	TRBV5-1	TRBJ2-3	CASSLGGGPDTQYF	TGCGCCAGCAGCTTAGGCGGGGGGCCAGATACGCAGTATTTT
NA	NA	TRBV28	TRBJ2-3	CATRESADTQYF	TGTGCCACCAGGGAGTCGGCAGATACGCAGTATTTT
NA	NA	TRBV20-1	TRBJ2-7	CSASIGYEQYF	TGCAGTGCTAGTATCGGGTACGAGCAGTACTTC
TRBD2	many	TRBV28	TRBJ2-5	CASSPPLSGKETQYF	TGTGCCAGCAGTCCCCCCCTAAGCGGGAAAGAGACCCAGTACTTC
NA	many	TRBV5-1	TRBJ2-7	CASSLNQAYEQYF	TGCGCCAGCAGCTTGAATCAGGCCTACGAGCAGTACTTC
NA	many	TRBV7-9	TRBJ1-2	CASSLGQVYGYTF	TGTGCCAGCAGCTTAGGGCAGGTCTATGGCTACACCTTC
TRBD1	NA	TRBV6-2/TRBV6-3	TRBJ1-5	CASSYGQGRQPQHF	TGTGCCAGCAGTTATGGACAGGGACGGCAGCCCCAGCATTTT
NA	NA	TRBV12-3/TRBV12-4	TRBJ1-5	CASSPVGWSTAQHF	TGTGCCAGCAGCCCTGTGGGGTGGTCGACGGCCCAGCATTTT
TRBD2	NA	TRBV7-2	TRBJ2-3	CASSRGGAADTQYF	TGTGCCAGCAGCCGCGGGGGGGCCGCAGATACGCAGTATTTT
NA	many	TRBV5-1	TRBJ2-1	CASSFDPSSYNEQFF	TGCGCCAGCAGCTTCGACCCCAGCTCCTACAATGAGCAGTTCTTC
NA	many	TRBV12-3/TRBV12-4	TRBJ2-7	CASSFPSTGTYEQYF	TGTGCCAGCAGTTTTCCAAGTACAGGGACCTACGAGCAGTACTTC
TRBD1	NA	TRBV15	TRBJ2-2	CATSRDRRTGNTGELFF	TGTGCCACCAGCAGAGATAGGCGGACAGGGAACACCGGGGAGCTGTTTTTT
NA	few	TRBV14	TRBJ2-7	CASSHGGLSYEQYF	TGTGCCAGCAGCCACGGGGGGCTCTCCTACGAGCAGTACTTC
NA	few	TRBV13	TRBJ2-1	CASSPMGSGPYNEQFF	TGTGCCAGCAGCCCCATGGGTAGCGGACCCTACAATGAGCAGTTCTTC
NA	NA	TRBV7-2	TRBJ2-3	CASSVAGHASTDTQYF	TGTGCCAGCAGTGTGGCGGGGCATGCTAGCACAGATACGCAGTATTTT
NA	NA	TRBV6-2/TRBV6-3	TRBJ2-7	CASSKAGGSYEQYF	TGTGCCAGCAGTAAGGCCGGGGGAAGTTACGAGCAGTACTTC